These 20 T cell receptor beta chains were sequenced from one sample in a study of shared clonotypes between healthy human individuals. The protocol was immunoSEQ multiplex PCR, while the TCRdb copy is restricted to in-frame clones and leaves out a portion. Here the sample spans 1.5 million to 1.9 million clones, 95% to 99% being singletons. Sequencing was performed on naive CD4+ T cells sorted from blood. Subset: CD45RA+ positively selected. The receptors were sampled from a man younger than 45 in good health.

The V gene is TRBV6-1, the J gene TRBJ2-3; 8 bases map to TRBD2. The CDR3 spans 15 residues. The germline V gene encodes CDR1 MNHNS and CDR2 SASEGT. V was clipped by 4 bases and J by 3 bases; unmatched bases: 6. The CDR3 sequence: CASSAGAGVTDTQYF. CDR3 sequence (DNA): TGTGCCAGCAGTGCAGGAGCGGGAGTGACAGATACGCAGTATTTT.

CDR3 protein: CAISGGTVGNEQFF. The CDR3 DNA reads TGTGCCATCAGTGGGGGGACGGTGGGGAATGAGCAGTTCTTC. This chain links TRBV10-3 with TRBJ2-1; D may match TRBD1 or TRBD2 (5 bases each). This CDR3 region has 14 residues. V lost 4 bases and J lost 7, with 14 bases in between. CDR1 ENHRY and CDR2 SYGVKD come from the germline V gene.

The V and J genes are TRBV6-5 and TRBJ2-6; no clear D. The CDR3 is 15 amino acids. The germline gives CDR1 MNHEY, CDR2 SVGAGI. The V end lost 0 bases, the J end lost 0 bases, and 3 bases lay between the germline ends. The chain's CDR3 is CASSYSNSGANVLTF. The CDR3 nucleotides are TGTGCCAGCAGTTACTCGAACTCTGGGGCCAACGTCCTGACTTTC.

The chain couples TRBV6-5 to TRBJ2-7, with a weak D call TRBD2 (5 bases). CDR1 is MNHEY and CDR2 is SVGAGI in the germline V gene. V lost 2 bases to trimming and J lost 3 bases, with 11 bases between them. CDR3 length: 14 amino acids. CDR3 nucleotides: TGTGCCAGCAGTTACGGGAGCTTCGACTACGAGCAGTACTTC. This codes for CASSYGSFDYEQYF.

The chain combines TRBV11-2 with TRBJ2-7, with D possibly matching TRBD1 (5 bases). Between the trimmed V and J ends, which lost 4 bases and 4 bases, there was a span of 14 bases. Germline-derived CDR1 and CDR2 are SGHAT and FQNNGV. The CDR3 loop spans 14 amino acids. This CDR3 is CASSSRVFRYEQYF. In nucleotides, the CDR3 is TGTGCCAGCAGCTCCAGGGTTTTTCGGTACGAGCAGTACTTC. Supplemented by reference TRBV11-2 and TRBJ2-7, the full variable domain reads EAGVAQSPRYKIIEKRQSVAFWCNPISGHATLYWYQQILGQGPKLLIQFQNNGVVDDSQLPKDRFSAERLKGVDSTLKIQPAKLEDSAVYLCASSSRVFRYEQYFGPGTRLTVT.

This chain links TRBV14 with TRBJ2-1, with D hard to call. The ends were cut back, 4 bases at V and 0 bases at J, with 10 bases in the middle. CDR1 SGHDN and CDR2 FVKESK come from the germline V gene. The CDR3 contains 15 residues. The CDR3 sequence is CASSRMASSYNEQFF. CDR3 in DNA: TGTGCCAGCAGCCGAATGGCCAGCTCCTACAATGAGCAGTTCTTC.

V and J are TRBV10-3 and TRBJ1-2, with TRBD1 identical over 7 bases. V gave up 3 bases and J gave up 4 bases; unmatched junction bases: 8. Per the germline V gene, CDR1 is ENHRY and CDR2 is SYGVKD. The CDR3 sequence is 15 residues long. The CDR3 region has the DNA TGTGCCATCAGTGACTGGACAGGTCTGGGCTATGGCTACACCTTC. Its translation is CAISDWTGLGYGYTF.

The DNA of the CDR3 is TGTGCCAGCAGTCCGGGGGAGATGATACAAGAGACCCAGTACTTC. This codes for CASSPGEMIQETQYF. The chain combines TRBV6-6 with TRBJ2-5; the D gene is possibly TRBD2 (6 bases). This CDR3 is 15 amino acids long. CDR1 and CDR2 from the germline V gene are MNHNY and SVGAGI (reference sequence). V was pared by 5 bases and J by 2 bases, with 15 bases between.

J is TRBJ2-7 and V is TRBV5-4, with D possibly being TRBD1 or TRBD2 (7 bases each). Germline values: CDR1 SGHNT, CDR2 YYREEE (reference sequence). V was shortened by 6 bases and J by 2 bases, with 15 bases between the two germline ends. This CDR3 spans 14 amino acids. The CDR3 sequence: CASTRGGQPYEQYF. CDR3 coding DNA: TGTGCCAGCACCCGCGGGGGACAGCCCTACGAGCAGTACTTC. Full variable domain (rest looked up from reference TRBV5-4 and TRBJ2-7): ETGVTQSPTHLIKTRGQQVTLRCSSQSGHNTVSWYQQALGQGPQFIFQYYREEENGRGNFPPRFSGLQFPNYSSELNVNALELDDSALYLCASTRGGQPYEQYFGPGTRLTVT.

Regarding this clone: In the same sample, other DNA sequences code for this CDR3. The CDR3 DNA follows: TGTGCCAGCAGCGTCGGACTAGCGGGAGGCGAGCAGTACTTC. Translated: CASSVGLAGGEQYF. The gene calls are TRBV9 and TRBJ2-7; TRBD2 matches at 14 bases. This CDR3 has 14 residues. The germline V gene encodes CDR1 SGDLS and CDR2 YYNGEE. The J segment lost 6 bases and the V segment lost 2 bases, leaving 1 base of the junction unmatched.

Comments on this clone: The sample carries other DNA sequences with the same CDR3. The gene calls are TRBV5-1 and TRBJ2-3; D is uncertain. CDR3 length: 15 amino acids. Between the trimmed V and J ends, which lost 0 bases and 0 bases, there was a span of 8 bases. Germline V gene data show CDR1 as SGHRS and CDR2 as YFSETQ. CDR3 DNA sequence: TGCGCCAGCAGCTTGGGTCGGCCGAGCACAGATACGCAGTATTTT. Amino acids: CASSLGRPSTDTQYF. The full variable domain, rest sourced from reference TRBV5-1 and TRBJ2-3, is KAGVTQTPRYLIKTRGQQVTLSCSPISGHRSVSWYQQTPGQGLQFLFEYFSETQRNKGNFPGRFSGRQFSNSRSEMNVSTLELGDSALYLCASSLGRPSTDTQYFGPGTRLTVL.

The table lists this clone with a count of one. This rearrangement joins TRBV2 to TRBJ2-7, with D perhaps assigned TRBD1 or TRBD2 (7 bases each). Germline V gives CDR1 SNHLY, CDR2 FYNNEI. V gave up 5 bases and J gave up 1 base, with 12 bases separating them. This CDR3 spans 14 amino acids. The CDR3 coding sequence is TGTGCCAGCAGTTCCCAGGGGGGGTCCTACGAGCAGTACTTC. This sequence encodes CASSSQGGSYEQYF.

The genes are TRBV27 and TRBJ2-3, with unresolved D. Germline V gives CDR1 MNHEY, CDR2 SMNVEV (reference sequence). Trimming took 5 bases from V and 6 from J, leaving 12 bases between them. The CDR3 sequence is 13 residues long. CDR3 nucleotides: TGTGCCAGCAGTGTGCGGCCGCCCGATACGCAGTATTTT. It yields the protein CASSVRPPDTQYF.

The rearrangement links TRBV10-1 to TRBJ1-2, with 8 positions matching TRBD1. The V segment lost 7 bases and the J segment 8 bases; nucleotides outside the gene matches: 3. The CDR3 loop spans 11 amino acids. Germline CDR1 is WNHNN and CDR2 is SYGVQD (reference sequence). As DNA, the CDR3 is TGCGCCAGCACCGGGGACAGGGGCTACACCTTC. Translating gives CASTGDRGYTF.

The rearrangement joins TRBV5-1 to TRBJ1-3, with D tentatively TRBD1 (5 bases). CDR1 is SGHRS, CDR2 YFSETQ, per germline. V lost 4 bases and J lost 0, with 11 bases in between. The CDR3 spans 15 residues. The CDR3 DNA follows: TGCGCCAGCAGCCGGGGACTGGTCTCTGGAAACACCATATATTTT. It codes for CASSRGLVSGNTIYF.

This sequence joins TRBV6-4 and TRBJ2-1; D may be TRBD2 (5 bases). The CDR3 totals 12 residues. V was cut by 10 bases and J by 8 bases, with 15 bases left in between. Looked up from germline, CDR1 is MRHNA and CDR2 is SNTAGT. CDR3 in DNA: TGTGCCACCTCCGGAGGTCCCCATGAGCAGTTCTTC. Translated, it gives CATSGGPHEQFF.

The chain uses TRBV14 and TRBJ2-3; 10 positions match TRBD2. The CDR3 covers 17 residues. V lost 2 bases and J lost 4; bases outside the gene matches: 9. Germline values: CDR1 SGHDN, CDR2 FVKESK. The CDR3 DNA reads as TGTGCCAGCAGCCAATTCCTAGCGGGAGCTTCTGCAGATACGCAGTATTTT. Translating it yields CASSQFLAGASADTQYF.

V and J are TRBV9 and TRBJ2-1; 7 positions agree with TRBD1. Germline trimming cut 8 bases from V and 6 bases from J; bases unmatched to any gene: 14. CDR1 and CDR2 (germline): SGDLS, YYNGEE. The CDR3 has 15 amino acids. The CDR3 DNA reads TGTGCCAGTAGCTTTGGGCAGGGGGATACCAATGAGCAGTTCTTC. This gives the protein CASSFGQGDTNEQFF. The entire variable domain, with the rest obtained from reference TRBV9 and TRBJ2-1, is as follows: DSGVTQTPKHLITATGQRVTLRCSPRSGDLSVYWYQQSLDQGLQFLIQYYNGEERAKGNILERFSAQQFPDLHSELNLSSLELGDSALYFCASSFGQGDTNEQFFGPGTRLTVL.

This chain uses TRBV23-1 with TRBJ2-2; D perhaps matches TRBD1 (6 bases). TRBV23-1 is reported as an ORF; its role is uncertain. The CDR3 spans 16 residues. Trimming removed 1 base at V and 6 bases at J, with 15 bases between. CDR3: CASSQWNRAGPGELFF. CDR3 nucleotide sequence: TGCGCCAGCAGTCAATGGAACAGGGCGGGCCCCGGGGAGCTGTTTTTT.

This clone came up once. The J gene is TRBJ2-3, the V gene TRBV6-4, with 11 nucleotides matching TRBD2. The CDR3 covers 16 residues. V lost 5 bases and J lost 5; bases outside the gene matches: 9. Germline assignment: CDR1 MRHNA and CDR2 SNTAGT. CDR3 DNA sequence: TGTGCCAGCAGTACGATAGCGGGAGGGCCAGGAGATACGCAGTATTTT. Protein: CASSTIAGGPGDTQYF.